This T cell receptor (beta chain) comes out of a study of shared clonotypes between healthy human individuals. In the study overall: CD8 memory received one plate per donor, CD8 naive two, CD4 memory three and CD4 naive three.

The V end was cut by 2 bases, the J end by 7 bases, with 21 bases between. CDR3 length equals 16 residues. Germline V lookup: CDR1 LGHNA, CDR2 YSLEER. In regard to this clone: The antigen is not known.

Data came from immunoSEQ multiplex PCR; TCRdb stores just in-frame clones and leaves some out. Here the sample spans about 2.3 million clones, 80% to 95% being singletons. Study-level results: Shared clonotypes across all four donors exceeded non-shared ones in generation probability.

This TCR was recovered from a man aged 18 to 30 in good health. Some clones in this sample may be carry-over from other donors' samples. The gene calls are TRBV4-3 and TRBJ2-7; D remains ambiguous. The specimen sequenced was naive CD4+ T cells from PBMCs. Subset in this sample: CD45RA+ positively selected. CDR3 nucleotide sequence: TGCGCCAGCAGCCAATCCCCGCTGGGCCCGCTAAGGGAGCAGTACTTC. It is translated as CASSQSPLGPLREQYF.